This TCR beta chain was obtained from a study of T cell repertoires in cytomegalovirus infection. The length of the CDR3 is 16 residues. Trimming removed 4 bases at V and 0 bases at J, with 15 bases between. Germline V gene sequence: CDR1 SGHRS, CDR2 YFSETQ. This clonotype showed up many times. Its specificity is unknown. TCRdb passed the reads through MiXCR, listing each CDR3 protein once. The sample lists 830,000 or so distinct CDR3 sequences, around a third occurring once. This TCR was sampled from a human donor in good health (CMV status not recorded). Some clones in this sample may be carry-over from other donors' samples. The rearrangement joins TRBV5-1 to TRBJ2-3; D remains ambiguous. The sequenced sample was cultured CD8+ T cells from PBMCs, obtained from culture after CMV antigen stimulation. CDR3 loop: CASSRHHSTSTDTQYF. The CDR3, as DNA: TGCGCCAGCAGCCGCCACCACAGCACTAGCACAGATACGCAGTATTTT.